These T cell receptor beta chains were read from a single sample in a study of beta chain features in type 1 diabetes. Data came from immunoSEQ multiplex PCR; TCRdb stores just in-frame clones and leaves some out. The table records 640,000 or so clones, about an eighth of them present only once. The sequencing sample was made of naive CD4+ T cells from blood. The receptors stem from a man in his late teens or twenties with type 1 diabetes. CDR3s include the opening cysteine and the closing phenylalanine or tryptophan. Each record gives: J gene, clone size, V gene, D gene, CDR3 DNA, CDR3 protein. A D gene is named only where the DNA matches it firmly. Clone size, where shown, is once, few, many, or a class for clones that have expanded.

J: TRBJ2-2
size: few
V: TRBV10-1
D: .
DNA: TGCGCCAGCAGTGAGTCGGGCCGCCTGAACACCGGGGAGCTGTTTTTT
CDR3: CASSESGRLNTGELFF

J: TRBJ2-3
size: few
V: TRBV28
D: .
DNA: TGTGCCAGCAGCTTCCTACTTGCAGATACGCAGTATTTT
CDR3: CASSFLLADTQYF

J: TRBJ1-4
size: .
V: TRBV29-1
D: .
DNA: TGCAGCGTTACCGGGACGGCCCATGAAAAACTGTTTTTT
CDR3: CSVTGTAHEKLFF

J: TRBJ1-2
size: few
V: TRBV30
D: .
DNA: TGTGCCTGGAATTTGACACCGCGGGACTATGGCTACACCTTC
CDR3: CAWNLTPRDYGYTF

J: TRBJ1-4
size: .
V: TRBV6-6
D: .
DNA: TGTGCCAGCAGACCCAGGGGTACTAATGAAAAACTGTTTTTT
CDR3: CASRPRGTNEKLFF

J: TRBJ2-5
size: .
V: TRBV5-4
D: TRBD2
DNA: TGTGCCAGCAGCACTAGCGGGCAAGAGACCCAGTACTTC
CDR3: CASSTSGQETQYF

J: TRBJ1-5
size: few
V: TRBV7-9
D: .
DNA: TGTGCCAGCAGCTTAGGGTTGTCTCAGCCCCAGCATTTT
CDR3: CASSLGLSQPQHF

J: TRBJ2-7
size: .
V: TRBV5-1
D: .
DNA: TGCGCCAGCAGCTGGACAGCGGAGGGCGAGCAGTACTTC
CDR3: CASSWTAEGEQYF

J: TRBJ1-1
size: .
V: TRBV29-1
D: .
DNA: TGCAGCGTGGTTAACCGACAGAACACTGAAGCTTTCTTT
CDR3: CSVVNRQNTEAFF

J: TRBJ2-3
size: .
V: TRBV11-1
D: TRBD1
DNA: TGTGCCAGCAGCTTAACGGGACAGGGCACAGATACGCAGTATTTT
CDR3: CASSLTGQGTDTQYF

J: TRBJ2-3
size: .
V: TRBV6-5
D: .
DNA: TGTGCCAGCAGTTATGGGACTCGTATTGGGCCAGATACGCAGTATTTT
CDR3: CASSYGTRIGPDTQYF